This entry concerns a single T cell receptor beta chain. Libraries were prepared by immunoSEQ multiplex PCR; TCRdb keeps only in-frame clonotypes and omits some of them. The table lists fewer than 150,000 clones, roughly nine tenths of them singletons. Looked up from germline, CDR1 is SGDLS and CDR2 is YYNGEE. Unmatched junction bases numbered 5, after V lost 4 bases and J lost 8 bases. The CDR3 is 13 residues long. This sample is drawn from a study of T cell responses to AZD1222 COVID-19 vaccine. This rearrangement joins TRBV9 to TRBJ1-1; 10 bases are shared with TRBD1. This clonotype was obtained from an adult who received the AZD1222 COVID-19 vaccine. This specimen consisted of peripheral blood, obtained 28 days after the second AZD1222 dose. The DNA of the CDR3 is TGTGCCAGCAGCTCGGGACAGGGGAGAGAAGCTTTCTTT. It yields the protein CASSSGQGREAFF.